This T cell receptor beta chain was captured by sequencing in a study of cytotoxic CD8 clonotypes in ibrutinib-treated CLL. TCRdb's table, derived via immunoSEQ multiplex PCR, lists solely in-frame clones and lacks some. The repertoire consists of some 310,000 clones, with more than 65% occurring once and the leading ten covering more than 6%. Trimming cost V 6 bases and J 0 bases, with 9 bases left between them. Per the germline V gene, CDR1 is ENHRY and CDR2 is SYGVKD. The CDR3 is 14 residues long. The clonotype originates from a human donor with chronic lymphocytic leukemia. The source was PBMCs, collected before ibrutinib treatment. The chain joins TRBV10-3 to TRBJ2-1, with D perhaps TRBD2 (6 bases). CDR3 region: CAIRDGSSYNEQFF. CDR3 DNA: TGTGCCATCAGGGACGGGAGCTCCTACAATGAGCAGTTCTTC.